The T cell receptor beta chain described here comes from a study of cytomegalovirus exposure and HLA in healthy donors. The CDR3 is 14 residues long. Germline V gene data show CDR1 as SGHRS and CDR2 as YFSETQ. V lost 5 bases to trimming and J lost 8 bases, with 17 bases between them. PCR primers comprised 60 Vbeta and 13 Jbeta primers. Libraries were prepared by immunoSEQ multiplex PCR; TCRdb keeps only in-frame clonotypes and omits some of them. The data contain 150,000 to 200,000 clones, approximately 80% of them singletons. The sequence was obtained from a woman between 25 and 40 years old in good health and CMV-seronegative. The sample comprised PBMCs. The chain couples TRBV5-1 to TRBJ1-5; D gene unclear. CDR3 protein: CASRLNWEGEPQHF. DNA of the CDR3: TGCGCCAGCAGATTGAACTGGGAGGGAGAGCCCCAGCATTTT. The variable domain in full, with the rest retrieved from reference TRBV5-1 and TRBJ1-5, is KAGVTQTPRYLIKTRGQQVTLSCSPISGHRSVSWYQQTPGQGLQFLFEYFSETQRNKGNFPGRFSGRQFSNSRSEMNVSTLELGDSALYLCASRLNWEGEPQHFGDGTRLSIL.